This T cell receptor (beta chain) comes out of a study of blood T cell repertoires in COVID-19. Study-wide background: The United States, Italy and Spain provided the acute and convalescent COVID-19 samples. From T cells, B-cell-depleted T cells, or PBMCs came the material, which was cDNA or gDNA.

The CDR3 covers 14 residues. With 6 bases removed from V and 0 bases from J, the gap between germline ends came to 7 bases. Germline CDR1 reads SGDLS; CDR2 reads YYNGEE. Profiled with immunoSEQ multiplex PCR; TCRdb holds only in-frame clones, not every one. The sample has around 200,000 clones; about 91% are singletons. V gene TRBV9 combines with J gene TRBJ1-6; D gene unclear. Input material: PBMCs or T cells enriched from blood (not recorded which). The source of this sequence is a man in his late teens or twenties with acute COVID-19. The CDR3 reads CASNTGSYNSPLHF. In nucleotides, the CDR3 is TGTGCCAGCAACACGGGCTCCTATAATTCACCCCTCCACTTT.